These 31 T cell receptor beta chains were sequenced from one sample in a study of blood T cell repertoires in COVID-19. Libraries were prepared by immunoSEQ multiplex PCR; TCRdb keeps only in-frame clonotypes and omits some of them. The repertoire holds 150,000 to 200,000 clones, less than 90% seen once, with around 8% in the top ten. What was sequenced was peripheral blood. All receptors come from a woman aged 65 to 85 with COVID-19, enrolled during active disease.

The gene calls are TRBV7-9 and TRBJ2-1; 7 bases align to TRBD2. Germline V gene data show CDR1 as SEHNR and CDR2 as FQNEAQ (reference sequence). J gave up 6 bases and V 7 bases, and 9 bases lay outside the gene matches. This CDR3 is built from 14 residues. The CDR3, as DNA: TGTGCCAGCACCCCGGGGGGATACGTCAATGAGCAGTTCTTC. As protein: CASTPGGYVNEQFF.

This clone was counted once. This same CDR3 is encoded by further DNA sequences in the sample. This chain joins TRBV7-2 and TRBJ1-1; a possible D gene is TRBD1 (6 bases). This CDR3 has 14 amino acids. V lost 0 bases and J 5 bases, leaving 10 bases between the germline ends. Germline V gives CDR1 SGHTA, CDR2 FQGNSA. The DNA for the CDR3 is TGTGCCAGCAGCTTAGCCAGGGGAACGACTGAAGCTTTCTTT. This translates into CASSLARGTTEAFF.

The V call is TRBV28, the J call TRBJ1-1, with D perhaps TRBD1 (6 bases). Trimming stripped 4 bases from V and 7 bases from J, with 10 bases between. Looked up from germline, CDR1 is MDHEN and CDR2 is SYDVKM. There are 12 residues in the CDR3. The CDR3 is CASSSGQLEAFF. The CDR3 DNA sequence: TGTGCCAGCAGTTCCGGACAGCTTGAAGCTTTCTTT. Full variable domain (rest looked up from reference TRBV28 and TRBJ1-1): DVKVTQSSRYLVKRTGEKVFLECVQDMDHENMFWYRQDPGLGLRLIYFSYDVKMKEKGDIPEGYSVSREKKERFSLILESASTNQTSMYLCASSSGQLEAFFGQGTRLTVV.

The chain links TRBV7-2 to TRBJ2-3, with a weak D call TRBD2 (6 bases). V lost 1 base and J lost 0, with 8 bases in between. CDR3 length: 15 amino acids. Germline CDR1 SGHTA, CDR2 FQGNSA. The CDR3 loop reads CASSLGGKSTDTQYF. The CDR3 nucleotides are TGTGCCAGCAGCTTAGGCGGGAAGAGCACAGATACGCAGTATTTT.

The rearrangement links TRBV20-1 to TRBJ1-5, with D unclear. The germline V gene has CDR1 DFQATT and CDR2 SNEGSKA (reference sequence). This CDR3 comprises 15 residues. The germline V and J ends were trimmed by 3 bases and 0 bases, with 12 bases remaining between them. The CDR3 DNA reads TGCAGTGCTAGTCGGGGTAGGGATAGCAATCAGCCCCAGCATTTT. Translating gives CSASRGRDSNQPQHF.

This clone was counted at least ten times. This chain connects TRBV4-1 to TRBJ1-2; possible D gene TRBD1, 6 bases. There are 14 residues in the CDR3. Germline values: CDR1 MGHRA, CDR2 YSYEKL. V gave up 3 bases and J gave up 4 bases, with 12 bases separating them. CDR3 bases: TGCGCCAGCAGCCAGGCCGGGACACCCTATGGCTACACCTTC. This codes for CASSQAGTPYGYTF.

The chain combines TRBV7-2 with TRBJ2-1; D might be TRBD2 (5 bases). Germline CDR1 SGHTA, CDR2 FQGNSA. The CDR3 is made up of 15 amino acids. Trimming removed 1 base at V and 0 bases at J, with 7 bases between. The CDR3 spells CASSLGSASYNEQFF. DNA for the CDR3: TGTGCCAGCAGCTTAGGTAGCGCCTCCTACAATGAGCAGTTCTTC. The entire variable domain, with the rest obtained from reference TRBV7-2 and TRBJ2-1, is as follows: GAGVSQSPSNKVTEKGKDVELRCDPISGHTALYWYRQSLGQGLEFLIYFQGNSAPDKSGLPSDRFSAERTGGSVSTLTIQRTQQEDSAVYLCASSLGSASYNEQFFGPGTRLTVL.

The chain combines TRBV4-1 with TRBJ2-1; maybe TRBD2 (6 bases). Germline CDR1 reads MGHRA; CDR2 reads YSYEKL. The CDR3 is 16 residues long. Deletions cut 0 bases from V and 4 bases from J, with 13 bases between. CDR3 protein: CASSQELGGTYNEQFF. The CDR3 DNA reads TGCGCCAGCAGCCAAGAATTGGGCGGGACTTACAATGAGCAGTTCTTC.

The CDR3 DNA sequence: TGTGCCAGCAGCCAAGAATACACCGGGTTCAAGACCCAGTACTTC. As protein: CASSQEYTGFKTQYF. V usage is TRBV3-1 (or the pseudogene TRBV3-2) and J usage is TRBJ2-5; no firm D call. The CDR3 has 15 amino acids. Looked up from germline, CDR1 is LGHDT and CDR2 is YNNKEL (reference sequence). The V gene lost 0 bases and the J gene lost 6 bases, with 14 bases spanning the gap.

V usage is TRBV28 and J usage is TRBJ1-3; D unclear. The germline V gene has CDR1 MDHEN and CDR2 SYDVKM. V was cut by 6 bases and J by 0 bases, with 12 bases left in between. The CDR3 contains 15 residues. The CDR3, as DNA: TGTGCCAGCAGCCACGGGTCCACCTCTGGAAACACCATATATTTT. Amino acid sequence: CASSHGSTSGNTIYF.

The chain joins TRBV21-1 to TRBJ2-3; TRBD2 is taken as the D call from the table, unchecked against the DNA. TRBV21-1 is termed a pseudogene. This CDR3 region has 16 residues. In DNA, the CDR3 is TGTGCCAGCAGCACTTGGAGCGGGAGGGCCGGAGATACGCAGTATTTT. Translating it yields CASSTWSGRAGDTQYF.

The J gene is TRBJ1-4, the V gene TRBV2, with TRBD1 matching over 8 bases. The CDR3 has 14 amino acids. Germline assignment: CDR1 SNHLY and CDR2 FYNNEI. The trim removed 5 bases at V and 8 bases at J, leaving 7 bases unmatched. The CDR3 here is CASSFRTGPEKLFF. CDR3 DNA sequence: TGTGCCAGCAGTTTCAGGACAGGGCCCGAAAAACTGTTTTTT.

The V gene is TRBV28, the J gene TRBJ2-7; tentative D call: TRBD1 (6 bases). Germline assignment: CDR1 MDHEN and CDR2 SYDVKM. Trimming shortened V by 6 bases and J by 4 bases, and 25 bases separated the two germline ends. The CDR3 runs 17 residues. The CDR3: CASRKRTADRPRYEQYF. The CDR3 DNA sequence: TGTGCCAGCAGAAAAAGGACAGCGGATAGACCAAGATACGAGCAGTACTTC.

The chain joins TRBV4-3 to TRBJ2-1; the match to TRBD2 covers 7 bases. Per the germline V gene, CDR1 is LGHNA and CDR2 is YSLEER. This CDR3 comprises 15 residues. Unmatched junction bases numbered 6, after V lost 0 bases and J lost 7 bases. The CDR3 spells CASSQEGGRTNEQFF. Here the CDR3 DNA reads TGCGCCAGCAGCCAAGAGGGAGGGCGAACGAATGAGCAGTTCTTC.

The chain uses TRBV9 and TRBJ1-4, with D hard to call. The germline V gene encodes CDR1 SGDLS and CDR2 YYNGEE. The V gene lost 5 bases and the J gene lost 0 bases, with 8 bases spanning the gap. CDR3 length: 14 residues. The CDR3 spells CASSREATNEKLFF. CDR3 DNA sequence: TGTGCCAGCAGTAGAGAAGCAACTAATGAAAAACTGTTTTTT.

The chain has TRBV28 and TRBJ2-2; 7 bases are shared with TRBD1. This CDR3 is built from 14 residues. Looked up from germline, CDR1 is MDHEN and CDR2 is SYDVKM. With 4 bases clipped from V and 5 bases from J, the junction kept 4 bases outside the gene matches. The CDR3 sequence is CASSSYRGTGELFF. The CDR3 nucleotides are TGTGCCAGCAGTTCGTACAGGGGTACCGGGGAGCTGTTTTTT.

V gene TRBV7-2 combines with J gene TRBJ2-1; 12 bases map to TRBD2. Germline V gene lookup returns CDR1 SGHTA and CDR2 FQGNSA. CDR3 size: 17 residues. V lost 3 bases, J lost 4 bases, and 7 bases stayed unmatched. The chain's CDR3 is CASSFAGTSGLYNEQFF. The CDR3 coding sequence is TGTGCCAGCAGCTTCGCTGGGACTAGCGGGCTTTACAATGAGCAGTTCTTC.

This chain's CDR3 is CASSFGGKGNQPQHF. The CDR3 coding sequence is TGTGCCAGCAGCTTTGGGGGCAAAGGGAATCAGCCCCAGCATTTT. This chain uses TRBV5-6 with TRBJ1-5; TRBD1 is a possible D gene (6 bases). Trimming took 2 bases from V and 4 from J, leaving 13 bases between them. The CDR3 runs 15 residues. Germline V gene lookup returns CDR1 SGHDT and CDR2 YYEEEE.

The V call is TRBV7-9, the J call TRBJ2-1, with 10 positions matching TRBD2. V lost 4 bases, J lost 15 bases, and 12 bases stayed unmatched. This CDR3 is 14 amino acids long. The V gene's germline CDR1 is SEHNR and CDR2 FQNEAQ (reference sequence). The CDR3 DNA reads as TGTGCCAGCAGCTCACCCCGCGAGCGGGAGGGAGGGTTCTTC. The encoded protein is CASSSPREREGGFF.

The chain combines TRBV7-6 with TRBJ2-5; TRBD2 matches at 9 bases. This CDR3 is 16 amino acids long. The ends lost 2 bases at V and 4 bases at J; junction bases unmatched: 8. The germline CDR1 and CDR2 sequences are SGHVS and FNYEAQ. In nucleotides, the CDR3 is TGTGCCAGCAGCTTAAATTCCCTAGCGGGAAGAGAGACCCAGTACTTC. It encodes CASSLNSLAGRETQYF.

The V and J genes are TRBV5-6 and TRBJ2-5; 8 bases are shared with TRBD1. The V segment lost 4 bases and the J segment 4 bases; nucleotides outside the gene matches: 6. Per germline, CDR1 SGHDT and CDR2 YYEEEE. CDR3 length equals 14 residues. CDR3 sequence reads: CASSPRGRVETQYF. CDR3 DNA: TGTGCCAGCAGCCCCAGGGGGCGCGTAGAGACCCAGTACTTC.

This clone has a handful of counts. The chain links TRBV12-3 or TRBV12-4 to TRBJ2-7, with TRBD2 as a possible D gene (7 bases). The CDR3 runs to 12 residues. The germline V and J ends were trimmed by 6 bases and 8 bases, with 14 bases remaining between them. Here the CDR3 DNA reads TGTGCCAGCAGCTCATTGGGGGGGCAGCAGTACTTC. It translates to CASSSLGGQQYF.

The J gene is TRBJ1-2, the V gene TRBV28; 8 nucleotides match TRBD1. CDR3 length equals 15 residues. The J segment lost 4 bases and the V segment lost 8 bases, leaving 12 bases of the junction unmatched. The germline gives CDR1 MDHEN, CDR2 SYDVKM. The DNA for the CDR3 is TGTGCCAGCGCCGGGACAGGCGTTTCCCTCTATGGCTACACCTTC. This gives the protein CASAGTGVSLYGYTF.

This rearrangement joins TRBV5-1 to TRBJ2-5, with 9 bases matching TRBD1. The CDR3 contains 13 residues. From germline, CDR1 is SGHRS and CDR2 YFSETQ. J was trimmed by 5 bases and V by 3 bases; bases with no gene match: 2. CDR3 DNA sequence: TGCGCCAGCAGCTCCGGGACAGGGGAGACCCAGTACTTC. Its protein is CASSSGTGETQYF.

The chain carries TRBV5-8 and TRBJ2-1; TRBD2 matches at 9 bases. V gave up 2 bases and J gave up 9 bases; unmatched junction bases: 9. The germline gives CDR1 SGHTS, CDR2 YDEGEE. The CDR3 consists of 15 residues. The CDR3 sequence is CASSFPGGLATEQFF. The CDR3, as DNA: TGTGCCAGCAGCTTCCCAGGGGGACTAGCAACTGAGCAGTTCTTC.

This clone turned up a few times. The chain couples TRBV18 to TRBJ2-3; D may be TRBD2 (5 bases). There are 15 residues in the CDR3. Germline assignment: CDR1 KGHSH and CDR2 LQKENI. V gave up 4 bases and J gave up 2 bases, with 13 bases separating them. This CDR3 is CASSQASPPTDTQYF. CDR3 sequence (DNA): TGTGCCAGCTCACAAGCTAGCCCCCCCACAGATACGCAGTATTTT.

The chain couples TRBV7-2 to TRBJ2-5; TRBD1 aligns across 7 bases. V shed 5 bases and J 6 bases; nucleotides not matched to a gene: 3. The CDR3 length is 12 residues. Germline CDR1 and CDR2: SGHTA and FQGNSA. This CDR3 is CASSDRVQTQYF. CDR3 nucleotide sequence: TGTGCCAGCAGCGACAGGGTGCAGACCCAGTACTTC.

This chain uses TRBV2 with TRBJ2-5, with D uncertain. CDR3 size: 10 residues. Germline loops: CDR1 SNHLY, CDR2 FYNNEI. The V end lost 3 bases, the J end lost 7 bases, and 3 bases lay between the germline ends. The CDR3: CASSERTQYF. The CDR3 DNA sequence: TGTGCCAGCAGTGAGCGGACCCAGTACTTC.

This chain connects TRBV6-6 to TRBJ1-1, with D tentatively TRBD1 (6 bases). Between the trimmed V and J ends, which lost 0 bases and 12 bases, there was a span of 14 bases. The CDR3 contains 13 residues. Germline V gene sequence: CDR1 MNHNY, CDR2 SVGAGI (reference sequence). The CDR3 region is CASSYSNRETTFF. The CDR3 region has the DNA TGTGCCAGCAGTTACTCGAACAGGGAGACGACTTTCTTT.

CDR3 in DNA: TGTGCCACCACCGACAGGGAAACTCAAGAGACCCAGTACTTC. It yields the protein CATTDRETQETQYF. This chain uses TRBV24-1 with TRBJ2-5; 7 nucleotides align to TRBD1. The CDR3 sequence is 14 residues long. Germline V gene data show CDR1 as KGHDR and CDR2 as SFDVKD. Trimming at V came to 8 bases and at J to 2 bases, leaving 7 bases not matched to a gene.

On this clone: This CDR3 is also generated by other DNA sequences in the sample. CDR3 nucleotides: TGTGCCAGCAGGCCCGGGGGCTCTGGAAACACCATATATTTT. Translated: CASRPGGSGNTIYF. The rearrangement links TRBV28 to TRBJ1-3; TRBD1 is a possible D gene (5 bases). With 6 bases removed from V and 0 bases from J, the gap between germline ends came to 9 bases. The CDR3 spans 14 residues. In germline, CDR1 is MDHEN, CDR2 SYDVKM.